The 3 T cell receptor beta chains presented below share a single source sample, sequenced in a study of blood T cell repertoires in COVID-19. The protocol was immunoSEQ multiplex PCR, while the TCRdb copy is restricted to in-frame clones and leaves out a portion. This table holds approximately 60,000 clones, 79% found once. The sequenced sample consisted of peripheral blood. Every receptor here comes from a woman aged 80 or older with active or convalescent COVID-19.

V gene TRBV11-3 combines with J gene TRBJ2-7, with TRBD2 as a possible D gene (5 bases). Per the germline V gene, CDR1 is SGHNT and CDR2 is YENEEA. The CDR3 loop spans 13 amino acids. V was pared by 2 bases and J by 3 bases, with 8 bases between. CDR3 DNA: TGTGCCAGCAGCTTACGGGAACTCTACGAGCAGTACTTC. Translated: CASSLRELYEQYF.

The J gene is TRBJ1-1, the V gene TRBV7-3, with D maybe TRBD1 (5 bases). Germline V gives CDR1 SGHTA, CDR2 FQGTGA. Trimming took 5 bases from V and 2 from J, leaving 12 bases between them. This CDR3 comprises 14 residues. CDR3 residues: CASSPQGVNTEAFF. CDR3 nucleotides: TGTGCCAGCAGCCCCCAGGGCGTAAACACTGAAGCTTTCTTT.

This clone came up once. The chain couples TRBV5-4 to TRBJ2-2, with TRBD2 matching over 8 bases. Trimming cost V 4 bases and J 7 bases; bases outside gene matches: 6. The V gene's germline CDR1 is SGHNT and CDR2 YYREEE (reference sequence). There are 14 residues in the CDR3. Written as DNA, the CDR3 is TGTGCCAGCAGCCGCTCGGGGGGGAGCGGGGAGCTGTTTTTT. It codes for CASSRSGGSGELFF.